This T cell receptor beta chain emerged from a study of shared clonotypes between healthy human individuals. Study-level information: CD4 naive cells filled three plates per donor, CD4 memory three, CD8 naive two and CD8 memory one. Overall study results and limits: Naive subsets tended to show greater estimated richness than memory subsets.

Germline V gives CDR1 SQVTM, CDR2 ANQGSEA. The CDR3 totals 14 residues. Concerning this clone itself: The antigen is undetermined.

TCRdb's copy holds only in-frame clones and misses some; the assay was immunoSEQ multiplex PCR. The sample includes 2 million to 3 million clones, around 94% of them seen just once. The J gene is TRBJ2-5, the V gene TRBV29-1, with unresolved D. Judging by the DNA end, TRBJ2-7 fits better; the J call may be wrong. The source material was naive CD4+ T cells sorted from blood. Specified subset: CD45RA+ positively selected. The receptor was isolated from a man between 18 and 29 years old in good health. The CDR3 sequence: CSVVSQRSSYEQYF. CDR3 DNA sequence: TGCAGCGTTGTAAGTCAACGGAGCTCCTACGAGCAGTACTTC.